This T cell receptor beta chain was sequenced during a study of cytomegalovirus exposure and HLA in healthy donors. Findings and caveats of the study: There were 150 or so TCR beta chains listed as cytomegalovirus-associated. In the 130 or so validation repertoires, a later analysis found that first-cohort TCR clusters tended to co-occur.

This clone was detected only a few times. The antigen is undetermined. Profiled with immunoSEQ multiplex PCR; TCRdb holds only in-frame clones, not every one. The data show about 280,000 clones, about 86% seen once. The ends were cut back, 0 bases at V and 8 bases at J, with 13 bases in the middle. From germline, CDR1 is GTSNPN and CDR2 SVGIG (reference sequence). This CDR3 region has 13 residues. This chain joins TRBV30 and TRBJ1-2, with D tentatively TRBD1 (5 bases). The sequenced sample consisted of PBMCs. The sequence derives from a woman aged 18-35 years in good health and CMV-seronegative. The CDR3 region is CAWSVGGADGYTF. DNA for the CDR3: TGTGCCTGGAGTGTAGGAGGGGCCGACGGCTACACCTTC.